The T cell receptor (beta chain) under discussion was sequenced for a study of shared clonotypes between healthy human individuals. The protocol was immunoSEQ multiplex PCR, while the TCRdb copy is restricted to in-frame clones and leaves out a portion. The sample has about 2.4 million clones, roughly 93% seen once; the top ten hold more than 0.35%. CDR1 and CDR2 (germline): ENHRY, SYGVKD. The CDR3 consists of 12 residues. V was cut by 7 bases and J by 3 bases, with 10 bases left in between. This clonotype originated in a man younger than 35 in good health. Some clones in this sample may be carry-over from other donors' samples. V usage is TRBV10-3 and J usage is TRBJ2-7; perhaps TRBD1 as D (5 bases). The sequenced material came from naive CD4+ T cells from PBMCs. Specified subset: CD45RA+ positively selected. Written as DNA, the CDR3 is TGTGCCATCAAGGACACATACTACGAGCAGTACTTC. Translating gives CAIKDTYYEQYF.